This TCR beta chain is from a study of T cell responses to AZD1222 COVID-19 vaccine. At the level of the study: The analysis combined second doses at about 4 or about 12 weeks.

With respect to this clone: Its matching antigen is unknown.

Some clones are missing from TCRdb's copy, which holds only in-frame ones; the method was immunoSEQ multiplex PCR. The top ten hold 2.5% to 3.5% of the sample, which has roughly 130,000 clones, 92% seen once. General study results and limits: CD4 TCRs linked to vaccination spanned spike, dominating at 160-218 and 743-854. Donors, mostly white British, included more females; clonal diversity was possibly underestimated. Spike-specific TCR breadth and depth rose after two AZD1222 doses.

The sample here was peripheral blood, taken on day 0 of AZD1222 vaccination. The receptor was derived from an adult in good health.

Written as DNA, the CDR3 is TGTGCCAGCAGTTTCTTCGGTGTCAGGGTCAGCAATCAGCCCCAGCATTTT. Its translation is CASSFFGVRVSNQPQHF. This chain connects TRBV28 to TRBJ1-5, with D possibly being TRBD1 (5 bases). Per germline, CDR1 MDHEN and CDR2 SYDVKM. The CDR3 consists of 17 residues. V was clipped by 3 bases and J by 1 base, with 16 bases between them.